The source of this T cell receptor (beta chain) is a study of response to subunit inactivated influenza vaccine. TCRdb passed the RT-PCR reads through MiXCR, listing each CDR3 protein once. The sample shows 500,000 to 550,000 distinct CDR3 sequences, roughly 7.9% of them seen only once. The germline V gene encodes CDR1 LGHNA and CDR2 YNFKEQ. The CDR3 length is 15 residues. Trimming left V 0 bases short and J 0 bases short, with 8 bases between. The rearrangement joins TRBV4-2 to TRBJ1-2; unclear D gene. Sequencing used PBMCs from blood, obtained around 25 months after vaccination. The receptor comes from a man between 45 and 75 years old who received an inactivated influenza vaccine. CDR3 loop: CASSQESGTNYGYTF. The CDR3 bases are TGTGCCAGCAGCCAAGAATCCGGTACTAACTATGGCTACACCTTC.